The 19 T cell receptor beta chains in this list originate from one sample, sequenced in a study of cytomegalovirus exposure and HLA in healthy donors. PCR primers comprised 60 Vbeta and 13 Jbeta primers. Assay used: immunoSEQ multiplex PCR; TCRdb lists only in-frame clones, some missing. In the table there are over 130,000 clones, about 80% of which are singletons. Source material: PBMCs. These receptors were collected from a man younger than 40 in good health and CMV-seropositive.

J is TRBJ2-3 and V is TRBV11-2, with D possibly matching TRBD2 (6 bases). V was clipped by 1 base and J by 0 bases, with 8 bases between them. The CDR3 loop spans 15 amino acids. Germline loops: CDR1 SGHAT, CDR2 FQNNGV. Here the CDR3 DNA reads TGTGCCAGCAGCTTAGTGGGGGGAAGCACAGATACGCAGTATTTT. It encodes CASSLVGGSTDTQYF.

CDR3 amino acids: CASSSGGTIKNIQYF. The CDR3 nucleotides read TGTGCCAGCAGCTCAGGGGGCACCATCAAAAACATTCAGTACTTC. The V gene is TRBV28, the J gene TRBJ2-4; 8 positions agree with TRBD1. Per germline, CDR1 MDHEN and CDR2 SYDVKM. Trimming at V came to 6 bases and at J to 3 bases, leaving 7 bases not matched to a gene. CDR3 length: 15 amino acids. Filled out from reference TRBV28 and TRBJ2-4, the complete variable domain reads DVKVTQSSRYLVKRTGEKVFLECVQDMDHENMFWYRQDPGLGLRLIYFSYDVKMKEKGDIPEGYSVSREKKERFSLILESASTNQTSMYLCASSSGGTIKNIQYFGAGTRLSVL.

CDR3 loop: CASGQGRGAETQYF. The CDR3 DNA reads TGTGCCAGCGGACAGGGGCGGGGGGCCGAGACCCAGTACTTC. The chain is built from TRBV2 and TRBJ2-5; a possible D gene is TRBD1 (9 bases). Germline loops: CDR1 SNHLY, CDR2 FYNNEI. This CDR3 comprises 14 residues. V lost 8 bases, J lost 5 bases, and 18 bases lay in between. Based on the CDR3 plus reference TRBV2 and TRBJ2-5, the full variable domain is EPEVTQTPSHQVTQMGQEVILRCVPISNHLYFYWYRQILGQKVEFLVSFYNNEISEKSEIFDDQFSVERPDGSNFTLKIRSTKLEDSAMYFCASGQGRGAETQYFGPGTRLLVL.

The chain recombines TRBV7-2 with TRBJ2-7; no firm D call. Trimming pared 1 base from V and 1 base from J, leaving 8 bases between. CDR1 SGHTA and CDR2 FQGNSA come from the germline V gene. This CDR3 contains 14 residues. In nucleotides, the CDR3 is TGTGCCAGCAGCTTAGATGGTGCGTCCTACGAGCAGTACTTC. It is translated as CASSLDGASYEQYF.

The chain carries TRBV5-4 and TRBJ1-6; the D gene is possibly TRBD1 (6 bases). V gave up 4 bases and J gave up 4 bases, with 18 bases separating them. The germline V gene encodes CDR1 SGHNT and CDR2 YYREEE (reference sequence). The CDR3 is made up of 17 amino acids. The CDR3 sequence is CASSVGGAGGYNSPLHF. DNA of the CDR3: TGTGCCAGCAGCGTCGGGGGGGCTGGGGGTTATAATTCACCCCTCCACTTT. The full variable domain, rest sourced from reference TRBV5-4 and TRBJ1-6, is ETGVTQSPTHLIKTRGQQVTLRCSSQSGHNTVSWYQQALGQGPQFIFQYYREEENGRGNFPPRFSGLQFPNYSSELNVNALELDDSALYLCASSVGGAGGYNSPLHFGNGTRLTVT.

Here the CDR3 reads CASSIDRGLASGTGNIQYF. CDR3 DNA: TGTGCCAGTAGTATAGATCGGGGGTTAGCTAGCGGGACTGGCAACATTCAGTACTTC. V usage is TRBV19 and J usage is TRBJ2-4; 9 bases match TRBD2. Trimming took 0 bases from V and 7 from J; bases not matched to a gene: 16. CDR3 length: 19 amino acids. Germline assignment: CDR1 LNHDA and CDR2 SQIVND (reference sequence).

The CDR3 here is CASSQYGTGQETQYF. As DNA, the CDR3 is TGTGCCAGCAGCCAGTACGGGACTGGCCAAGAGACCCAGTACTTC. The chain uses TRBV5-4 and TRBJ2-5; D might be TRBD2 (6 bases). The CDR3 contains 15 residues. Germline values: CDR1 SGHNT, CDR2 YYREEE (reference sequence). V lost 4 bases and J lost 1, with 14 bases in between. Combining the CDR3 with reference TRBV5-4 and TRBJ2-5 gives the whole variable domain ETGVTQSPTHLIKTRGQQVTLRCSSQSGHNTVSWYQQALGQGPQFIFQYYREEENGRGNFPPRFSGLQFPNYSSELNVNALELDDSALYLCASSQYGTGQETQYFGPGTRLLVL.

The chain combines TRBV14 with TRBJ2-1; D possibly corresponds to TRBD1 (5 bases). V dropped 3 bases and J dropped 2 bases, with 14 bases sitting between them. Germline CDR1 SGHDN, CDR2 FVKESK. This CDR3 has 16 residues. Here the CDR3 DNA reads TGTGCCAGCAGCCATAGTGCAGGGCGAACCTACAATGAGCAGTTCTTC. Translating it yields CASSHSAGRTYNEQFF.

This clone was picked up a small number of times. The chain is built from TRBV7-9 and TRBJ2-1; perhaps TRBD2 as D (5 bases). The CDR3 runs to 13 residues. Germline loops: CDR1 SEHNR, CDR2 FQNEAQ (reference sequence). The germline V and J ends were trimmed by 7 bases and 16 bases, with 23 bases remaining between them. This CDR3 is CASIIKSGNPPFF. CDR3 sequence (DNA): TGTGCCAGCATCATAAAGTCCGGGAACCCTCCCTTCTTC.

The gene calls are TRBV14 and TRBJ2-4, with a tentative D call TRBD1 (7 bases). Per germline, CDR1 SGHDN and CDR2 FVKESK. The CDR3 totals 18 residues. Trimming pared 4 bases from V and 0 bases from J, leaving 19 bases between. The CDR3 DNA follows: TGTGCCAGCAGCCGGACTTCCAGGGGGGCTCTAGCCAAAAACATTCAGTACTTC. This codes for CASSRTSRGALAKNIQYF.

The chain has TRBV7-9 and TRBJ2-6, with 9 bases aligning to TRBD1. The CDR3 has 17 residues. Germline lookup yields CDR1 SEHNR and CDR2 FQNEAQ (reference sequence). Germline trimming cut 1 base from V and 1 base from J; bases unmatched to any gene: 2. The CDR3 region is CASSLGGTGSGANVLTF. CDR3 nucleotides: TGTGCCAGCAGCTTAGGCGGGACAGGGTCTGGGGCCAACGTCCTGACTTTC.

The J gene is TRBJ2-6, the V gene TRBV7-9; D is unresolved. Germline V lookup: CDR1 SEHNR, CDR2 FQNEAQ (reference sequence). Trimming removed 2 bases from V and 2 bases from J, with 4 bases in between. CDR3 length equals 14 residues. CDR3 DNA: TGTGCCAGCAGCTTATTAACTGGGGCCAACGTCCTGACTTTC. It codes for CASSLLTGANVLTF.

This clone was picked up a small number of times. The gene calls are TRBV5-1 and TRBJ2-3; no reliable D call. V lost 3 bases and J lost 2, with 7 bases in between. Germline V gives CDR1 SGHRS, CDR2 YFSETQ. CDR3 length equals 13 residues. CDR3 protein: CASSSRNTDTQYF. The CDR3 bases are TGCGCCAGCAGCTCCAGAAACACAGATACGCAGTATTTT.

This sequence joins TRBV5-1 and TRBJ1-1; unclear D gene. This CDR3 has 15 residues. Trimming took 0 bases from V and 6 from J, leaving 15 bases between them. Germline loops: CDR1 SGHRS, CDR2 YFSETQ. Written as DNA, the CDR3 is TGCGCCAGCAGCTTGGGGATGGTAAATAGCGCTGAAGCTTTCTTT. This encodes CASSLGMVNSAEAFF.

The chain links TRBV9 to TRBJ1-1, with D unresolved. CDR1 SGDLS and CDR2 YYNGEE come from the germline V gene. V dropped 4 bases and J dropped 3 bases, with 10 bases sitting between them. There are 13 residues in the CDR3. CDR3 protein: CASSHAGDTEAFF. CDR3 bases: TGTGCCAGCAGCCACGCTGGAGACACTGAAGCTTTCTTT.

The CDR3 sequence is CASSLFLGQGGVNTEAFF. Here the CDR3 DNA reads TGTGCCAGCAGTTTATTTCTTGGGCAGGGAGGCGTGAACACTGAAGCTTTCTTT. The J gene is TRBJ1-1, the V gene TRBV27, with D possibly being TRBD1 (5 bases). The CDR3 totals 18 residues. V shed 1 base and J shed 0 bases, with 18 bases lying between them. Germline assignment: CDR1 MNHEY and CDR2 SMNVEV (reference sequence).

This chain uses TRBV29-1 with TRBJ2-7, with 9 bases that match TRBD1. From germline, CDR1 is SQVTM and CDR2 ANQGSEA. The J segment lost 6 bases and the V segment lost 4 bases, leaving 16 bases of the junction unmatched. There are 16 residues in the CDR3. The CDR3 DNA follows: TGCAGCGTTGTATTTCTAACCGGGACAGGGCGGTTCGAGCAGTACTTC. Amino acid sequence: CSVVFLTGTGRFEQYF.

The chain recombines TRBV4-1 with TRBJ2-1, with 10 bases identical to TRBD2. Germline V gene data show CDR1 as MGHRA and CDR2 as YSYEKL. V shed 0 bases, J shed 5 bases, and the junction held 4 bases outside the gene matches. CDR3 length: 16 amino acids. The CDR3 DNA reads TGCGCCAGCAGCCAAGAGGTCACTAGCGGGGACAATGAGCAGTTCTTC. It translates to CASSQEVTSGDNEQFF.

The rearrangement uses TRBV5-1 and TRBJ2-7; 8 bases line up with TRBD1. Germline V CDR1 and CDR2: SGHRS, YFSETQ. The CDR3 loop spans 15 amino acids. With V trimmed by 0 bases and J by 3 bases, 5 bases remained unmatched. CDR3 coding DNA: TGCGCCAGCAGCTTGGAAGCAGGGGGCGGCTACGAGCAGTACTTC. It encodes CASSLEAGGGYEQYF.